The T cell receptor (beta chain) described here comes from a study of blood T cell repertoires in COVID-19. For the study at large: Acute-phase and convalescent COVID-19 samples originated in the United States, Italy and Spain. T cells, B-cell-depleted T cells, or PBMCs supplied cDNA or gDNA.

Sequencing was performed with immunoSEQ multiplex PCR; in TCRdb, only in-frame clones are kept and a portion is missing. The table shows around 300,000 clones, with about nine tenths occurring only once. The V gene's germline CDR1 is WSHSY and CDR2 SAAADI. This CDR3 has 16 residues. The V end lost 0 bases, the J end lost 5 bases, and 14 bases lay between the germline ends. Across roughly 25 US areas, participants ranged in age from about 18 to 100 years. Donors in Cohort 3 counted as recovered after two negative PCRs, clearance, or symptom resolution. This receptor was identified in a woman aged 40-49 years who had recovered from COVID-19. This chain joins TRBV10-2 and TRBJ1-5, with a tentative D call TRBD1 (5 bases). Material: PBMCs or T cells enriched from blood (not recorded which). The CDR3 sequence is CASSESGGVFDQPQHF. CDR3 nucleotides: TGCGCCAGCAGTGAGTCTGGAGGGGTGTTCGATCAGCCCCAGCATTTT.